This TCR beta chain was retrieved from a study of blood T cell repertoires in COVID-19. TCRdb's table, derived via immunoSEQ multiplex PCR, lists solely in-frame clones and lacks some. This table has 30,000 to 35,000 clones, 90% to 95% appearing once. V was pared by 4 bases and J by 5 bases, with 8 bases of the junction left unmatched. This CDR3 is 17 amino acids long. Per germline, CDR1 SGHNT and CDR2 YYREEE (reference sequence). The sequenced sample consisted of peripheral blood. The clonotype comes from a human donor with active COVID-19. The donor label of this sample is uncertain. The chain couples TRBV5-4 to TRBJ2-5, with 16 bases fitting TRBD2. CDR3 sequence reads: CASSPGTSGRAEETQYF. As DNA, the CDR3 is TGTGCCAGCAGCCCGGGGACTAGCGGGAGGGCCGAGGAGACCCAGTACTTC.